A selection of T cell receptor beta chains follows, all from one sample in a study of CD8+ T cells in alopecia areata. Clones were read by immunoSEQ multiplex PCR, and TCRdb kept only the in-frame ones, dropping some. The repertoire includes about 190,000 clones, roughly 60% of them detected once, and just over 1% sits in the top ten. This sample comprised CD4+ T cells sorted from blood, obtained at week 24, from a patient treated with tofacitinib. These receptors all stem from a human donor with alopecia areata. Both conserved end residues are part of each CDR3. A D gene is named only where the DNA matches it firmly. Not all rows give a size; the values are once, few, many and, for expanded clones, a class.

CDR3	DNA	J	size	V	D
CASTRDGTGELFF	TGTGCCAGCACCAGGGACGGAACCGGGGAGCTGTTTTTT	TRBJ2-2	-	TRBV6-1	-
CASTKGVTGANVLTF	TGTGCCAGCACAAAGGGGGTAACTGGGGCCAACGTCCTGACTTTC	TRBJ2-6	few	TRBV19	-
CASSLVSGPGGYTF	TGTGCCAGCAGCTTGGTTTCTGGTCCGGGTGGCTACACCTTC	TRBJ1-2	-	TRBV5-6	-
CASSSLAGTDTQYF	TGTGCCAGCAGCTCACTAGCGGGGACAGATACGCAGTATTTT	TRBJ2-3	-	TRBV7-8	TRBD2
CASSLGQGNSPLHF	TGTGCCAGCAGTCTGGGACAGGGGAATTCACCCCTCCACTTT	TRBJ1-6	-	TRBV27	TRBD1
CASSPRGQFGNTEAFF	TGTGCCAGCAGTCCTCGCGGACAGTTTGGAAACACTGAAGCTTTCTTT	TRBJ1-1	-	TRBV27	-
CASSWQAEAYGYTF	TGCGCCAGCAGCTGGCAGGCGGAAGCCTATGGCTACACCTTC	TRBJ1-2	-	TRBV5-1	-
CASSLPGTGANVLTF	TGTGCCAGCAGTTTGCCCGGCACTGGGGCCAACGTCCTGACTTTC	TRBJ2-6	-	TRBV5-8	-
CASSLELGTGELFF	TGCGCCAGCAGCTTGGAACTGGGCACCGGGGAGCTGTTTTTT	TRBJ2-2	few	TRBV5-1	-
CASSPSSQGLGQPQHF	TGTGCCAGCAGTCCTTCCTCGCAGGGGCTGGGTCAGCCCCAGCATTTT	TRBJ1-5	-	TRBV25-1	-
CASSLSSGANVLTF	TGTGCCAGCAGCCTAAGCTCTGGGGCCAACGTCCTGACTTTC	TRBJ2-6	-	TRBV7-3	-
CASSRDIMNTEAFF	TGCGCCAGCAGCCGGGACATCATGAACACTGAAGCTTTCTTT	TRBJ1-1	-	TRBV10-1	-
CASSPKEGGYTF	TGTGCCAGCTCACCGAAGGAGGGTGGCTACACCTTC	TRBJ1-2	-	TRBV18	-
CASSVGRGRWAEAFF	TGTGCCAGCAGCGTAGGGAGAGGGAGATGGGCTGAAGCTTTCTTT	TRBJ1-1	-	TRBV9	-
CAWSGPGTEAFF	TGTGCCTGGAGTGGCCCGGGGACTGAAGCTTTCTTT	TRBJ1-1	-	TRBV30	-
CASSLNTGELFF	TGCGCCAGCAGCCTAAACACCGGGGAGCTGTTTTTT	TRBJ2-2	few	TRBV4-1	-
CASSLGDYGYTF	TGTGCCAGCAGTTTGGGGGACTATGGCTACACCTTC	TRBJ1-2	once	TRBV28	-
CATGDRGYEQYF	TGTGCCACAGGGGACAGGGGGTACGAGCAGTACTTC	TRBJ2-7	-	TRBV10-3	TRBD1
CSVLTGKPYNEQFF	TGCAGCGTCCTGACAGGGAAGCCGTACAATGAGCAGTTCTTC	TRBJ2-1	-	TRBV29-1	TRBD1
CASSLSPQSQAFF	TGTGCCAGCAGTTTATCCCCTCAGTCCCAAGCTTTCTTT	TRBJ1-1	few	TRBV27	-
CASSPRLAGGQETQYF	TGCGCCAGCAGCCCAAGATTGGCAGGGGGGCAAGAGACCCAGTACTTC	TRBJ2-5	-	TRBV4-3	-
CASSLLGDRNQPQHF	TGCGCCAGCAGCTTGTTAGGGGATAGGAATCAGCCCCAGCATTTT	TRBJ1-5	-	TRBV5-1	-
CASSRSDLQGTYEQYF	TGTGCCAGCAGCCGTTCCGACTTACAGGGGACCTACGAGCAGTACTTC	TRBJ2-7	-	TRBV13	TRBD1
CASSSPSLIAKNIQYF	TGTGCCAGCAGCTCCCCCTCCCTCATAGCCAAAAACATTCAGTACTTC	TRBJ2-4	few	TRBV5-6	-
CASSFKGSSTDTQYF	TGCGCCAGCAGCTTCAAGGGGTCGAGCACAGATACGCAGTATTTT	TRBJ2-3	-	TRBV5-1	-
CASSSLGEQYF	TGTGCCAGCAGCTCGCTGGGGGAGCAGTATTTT	TRBJ2-3	-	TRBV7-8	-